This TCR beta chain was found in a study of shared clonotypes between healthy human individuals. The assay was immunoSEQ multiplex PCR, and TCRdb's table has in-frame clones only and misses some. This sample has under 2,500,000 clones, with nearly 97% found just once. The CDR3 is 15 residues long. The germline V gene encodes CDR1 SGHRS and CDR2 YFSETQ. V was pared by 0 bases and J by 6 bases, with 2 bases of the junction left unmatched. The sequence came from a man between 18 and 29 years old in good health. Sequenced input: naive CD4+ T cells sorted from blood. The sample's subset: CD45RA+ positively selected. J is TRBJ1-6 and V is TRBV5-1, with 8 positions matching TRBD1. CDR3 amino acids: CASSLAGTGNSPLHF. CDR3 nucleotides: TGCGCCAGCAGCTTGGCCGGGACAGGTAATTCACCCCTCCACTTT.